This T cell receptor (beta chain) was retrieved from a study of blood T cells in healthy people across ages. The study, taken as a whole, reports: Naive CD4+ cells and diversity were both higher in long-lived donors than in aged donors.

This clonotype has more than one count but fewer than ten. The antigen remains undetermined. V was shortened by 8 bases and J by 8 bases, with 18 bases between the two germline ends. Looked up from germline, CDR1 is MDHEN and CDR2 is SYDVKM. The CDR3 extends over 14 amino acids. Sample-barcoded 5' priming and a J-beta primer mix drove a second PCR of about 6 to 11 cycles. At least 2.5 million CDR3-containing paired-end reads were obtained per sample. TCRdb used MiXCR to reprocess the 5' RACE reads, holding one entry per CDR3 protein. The table records about 1 million distinct CDR3 sequences, about 25% of them present only once. A minimum of 6 million PBMCs was isolated per sample. These data were also reused for a study on T cells of mothers and their children. From that paper: Versus unrelated pairs, overlap was slightly higher in related mother-child pairs, without reaching significance.

Sequencing input: blood. This clonotype was obtained from a girl aged 2 to 10 in good health. This rearrangement joins TRBV28 to TRBJ1-4; D ambiguous. The CDR3 DNA sequence: TGTGCCAGCTTACGACAAGGAGGGAGGGAAAAACTGTTTTTT. Residues: CASLRQGGREKLFF.